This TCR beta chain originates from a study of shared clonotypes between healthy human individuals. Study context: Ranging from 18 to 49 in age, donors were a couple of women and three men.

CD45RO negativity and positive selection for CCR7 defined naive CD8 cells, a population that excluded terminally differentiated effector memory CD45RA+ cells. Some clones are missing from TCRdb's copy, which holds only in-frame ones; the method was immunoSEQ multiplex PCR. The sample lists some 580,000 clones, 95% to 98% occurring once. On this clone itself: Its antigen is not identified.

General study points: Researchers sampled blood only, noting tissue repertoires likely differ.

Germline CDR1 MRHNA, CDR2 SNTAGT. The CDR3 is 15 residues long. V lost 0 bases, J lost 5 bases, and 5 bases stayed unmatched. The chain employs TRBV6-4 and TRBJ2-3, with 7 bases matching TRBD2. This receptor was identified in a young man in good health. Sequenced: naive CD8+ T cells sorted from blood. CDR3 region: CASSDSYRGGDTQYF. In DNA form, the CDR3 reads TGTGCCAGCAGTGACTCCTATCGCGGGGGAGATACGCAGTATTTT.